This entry lists 21 T cell receptor beta chains sequenced from one sample in a study of cytomegalovirus exposure and HLA in healthy donors. PCR involved 60 Vbeta and 13 Jbeta primers. Only in-frame clones appear in the TCRdb table, and some are missing; sequencing was by immunoSEQ multiplex PCR. The sample yields fewer than 85,000 clones, less than 80% seen once. The sequencing input was PBMCs. Every receptor here comes from a woman aged 40 to 50 in good health and CMV-seropositive.

This chain links TRBV2 with TRBJ2-1; no clear D. Germline CDR1 is SNHLY and CDR2 is FYNNEI. With 2 bases removed from V and 2 bases from J, the gap between germline ends came to 13 bases. The CDR3 length is 16 residues. CDR3 in DNA: TGTGCCAGCAGTGAATACGCAGGATCTACCTACAATGAGCAGTTCTTC. Protein: CASSEYAGSTYNEQFF.

V and J are TRBV29-1 and TRBJ2-2; tentative D call: TRBD2 (7 bases). The CDR3 extends over 13 amino acids. The germline CDR1 and CDR2 sequences are SQVTM and ANQGSEA. Trimming took 3 bases from V and 6 from J, leaving 11 bases between them. CDR3 protein: CSVDRGGAGELFF. The CDR3 DNA reads as TGCAGCGTTGACCGAGGGGGGGCCGGGGAGCTGTTTTTT.

The chain carries TRBV27 and TRBJ2-7; 11 bases align to TRBD1. CDR3 length: 16 residues. The junction had 7 bases not matched to a gene; V was cut back by 5 bases and J by 1 base. Germline CDR1 and CDR2: MNHEY and SMNVEV (reference sequence). CDR3 nucleotides: TGTGCCAGCAGTCAAACCGGGACAGGGGGTTCCTACGAGCAGTACTTC. Residues: CASSQTGTGGSYEQYF.

This chain connects TRBV5-6 to TRBJ2-5; 12 positions match TRBD2. The CDR3 contains 16 residues. V was clipped by 4 bases and J by 2 bases; unmatched bases: 6. Germline V lookup: CDR1 SGHDT, CDR2 YYEEEE. This CDR3 reads CASSPSGLAGQETQYF. CDR3 bases: TGTGCCAGCAGCCCCTCCGGACTAGCGGGGCAAGAGACCCAGTACTTC.

This clone was counted a few times. The rearrangement joins TRBV5-1 to TRBJ1-2; possibly TRBD1 for D (6 bases). CDR1 and CDR2 from the germline V gene are SGHRS and YFSETQ. Deletions cut 1 base from V and 8 bases from J, with 12 bases between. This CDR3 contains 13 residues. The CDR3 loop reads CASSLPGDVGYTF. The DNA for the CDR3 is TGCGCCAGCAGCTTGCCAGGGGACGTAGGCTACACCTTC.

CDR3 loop: CASSLRLGTGVTEAFF. CDR3 DNA sequence: TGTGCCAGCAGCTTAAGGCTTGGGACAGGGGTCACTGAAGCTTTCTTT. J is TRBJ1-1 and V is TRBV13, with 10 nucleotides matching TRBD1. Germline CDR1 and CDR2: PRHDT and FYEKMQ (reference sequence). With 2 bases clipped from V and 4 bases from J, the junction kept 7 bases outside the gene matches. CDR3 length: 16 residues.

V gene TRBV20-1 combines with J gene TRBJ1-2, with D uncertain. In germline, CDR1 is DFQATT, CDR2 SNEGSKA (reference sequence). Trimming pared 6 bases from V and 5 bases from J, leaving 4 bases between. CDR3 size: 9 residues. The CDR3 spells CSALYGYTF. The DNA for the CDR3 is TGCAGTGCCCTATATGGCTACACCTTC.

This chain links TRBV5-1 with TRBJ2-5; 8 positions agree with TRBD1. This CDR3 is built from 13 residues. With 5 bases clipped from V and 5 bases from J, the junction kept 5 bases outside the gene matches. Germline V gene sequence: CDR1 SGHRS, CDR2 YFSETQ. CDR3 DNA: TGCGCCAGCAGTTCTCAGGGGGCTGAGACCCAGTACTTC. This encodes CASSSQGAETQYF.

The V and J genes are TRBV19 and TRBJ2-1, with 7 bases that match TRBD2. Germline CDR1 and CDR2: LNHDA and SQIVND (reference sequence). The CDR3 has 14 residues. V dropped 6 bases and J dropped 4; count of bases not matched to a gene: 6. CDR3 sequence: CASSPGGGYNEQFF. The DNA for the CDR3 is TGTGCCAGTAGCCCGGGGGGAGGGTACAATGAGCAGTTCTTC.

This clone was recorded only once. This chain uses TRBV9 with TRBJ2-3; 11 bases match TRBD1. V dropped 4 bases and J dropped 2; count of bases not matched to a gene: 3. Germline-derived CDR1 and CDR2 are SGDLS and YYNGEE. CDR3 length: 15 amino acids. The DNA for the CDR3 is TGTGCCAGCAGCACGGGACAGGGGGACACAGATACGCAGTATTTT. As protein: CASSTGQGDTDTQYF.

The CDR3 DNA is TGTGCCAGCAGTGTTACAGGGGGCTCTAGGAACACCGGGGAGCTGTTTTTT. Translated: CASSVTGGSRNTGELFF. The chain couples TRBV2 to TRBJ2-2, with 9 positions matching TRBD1. Trimming took 4 bases from V and 1 from J; bases not matched to a gene: 7. The CDR3 extends over 17 amino acids. Germline CDR1 SNHLY, CDR2 FYNNEI.

This clone was seen a single time. This chain's CDR3 is CASSSTNEKLFF. The CDR3 nucleotides read TGTGCCAGCTCCTCAACTAATGAAAAACTGTTTTTT. V gene TRBV7-8 combines with J gene TRBJ1-4; D gene ambiguous. V lost 8 bases and J lost 0, with 4 bases in between. The CDR3 has 12 amino acids. CDR1 is SGHVS, CDR2 FQNEAQ, per germline.

The J gene is TRBJ1-1, the V gene TRBV15; 9 bases map to TRBD1. Germline assignment: CDR1 LNHNV and CDR2 YYDKDF (reference sequence). The CDR3 is 15 residues long. V dropped 4 bases and J dropped 5; count of bases not matched to a gene: 8. CDR3 amino acids: CATSKGGTGSTEAFF. The CDR3 DNA reads TGTGCCACCAGCAAAGGTGGGACAGGGTCGACTGAAGCTTTCTTT. The entire variable domain, with the rest obtained from reference TRBV15 and TRBJ1-1, is as follows: DAMVIQNPRYQVTQFGKPVTLSCSQTLNHNVMYWYQQKSSQAPKLLFHYYDKDFNNEADTPDNFQSRRPNTSFCFLDIRSPGLGDTAMYLCATSKGGTGSTEAFFGQGTRLTVV.

This clone was counted a few times. V and J are TRBV6-6 and TRBJ1-1, with TRBD1 matching over 8 bases. Trimming at V came to 4 bases and at J to 2 bases, leaving 3 bases not matched to a gene. The CDR3 totals 14 residues. Germline V gene data show CDR1 as MNHNY and CDR2 as SVGAGI (reference sequence). CDR3 bases: TGTGCCAGCAGTTTCACAGGGGGAAACACTGAAGCTTTCTTT. This gives the protein CASSFTGGNTEAFF.

The chain uses TRBV7-9 and TRBJ2-7; 8 nucleotides line up with TRBD1. The V segment lost 4 bases and the J segment 5 bases; nucleotides outside the gene matches: 10. There are 15 residues in the CDR3. The germline gives CDR1 SEHNR, CDR2 FQNEAQ (reference sequence). The CDR3 DNA follows: TGTGCCAGCAGCTATACCCCCGACAGGGGTGACGAGCAGTACTTC. It encodes CASSYTPDRGDEQYF.

This clone was found once. J is TRBJ1-3 and V is TRBV4-2; 8 bases align to TRBD1. V lost 4 bases to trimming and J lost 2 bases; unmatched junction nucleotides: 1. Germline V gives CDR1 LGHNA, CDR2 YNFKEQ. The CDR3 covers 14 residues. CDR3 in DNA: TGTGCCAGCAGCCCGGACAGGGCTGGAAACACCATATATTTT. This translates into CASSPDRAGNTIYF.

V gene TRBV2 combines with J gene TRBJ2-5, with no clear D. This CDR3 contains 12 residues. Germline CDR1 and CDR2: SNHLY and FYNNEI. V dropped 2 bases and J dropped 4 bases, with 5 bases sitting between them. The CDR3 is CASSEQIETQYF. Here the CDR3 DNA reads TGTGCCAGCAGTGAACAGATAGAGACCCAGTACTTC.

This clone was counted only a few times. This chain links TRBV4-1 with TRBJ2-3; TRBD2 aligns across 12 bases. This CDR3 has 15 residues. Germline V gene data show CDR1 as MGHRA and CDR2 as YSYEKL. Trimming took 6 bases from V and 5 from J; bases not matched to a gene: 6. CDR3 nucleotide sequence: TGCGCCAGCAGTCCCCTAGCGGGGGGGCAAGATACGCAGTATTTT. As protein: CASSPLAGGQDTQYF.

With regard to this clone: Other nucleotide sequences in the sample specify the same CDR3. V is TRBV20-1 and J is TRBJ1-2; D not resolved. CDR3 length: 9 residues. V gave up 6 bases and J gave up 7 bases, with 6 bases separating them. Germline assignment: CDR1 DFQATT and CDR2 SNEGSKA (reference sequence). The CDR3 region has the DNA TGCAGTGCGCCAGGTGGCTACACCTTC. It specifies CSAPGGYTF.

The chain couples TRBV5-1 to TRBJ1-1; D ambiguous. The germline V gene encodes CDR1 SGHRS and CDR2 YFSETQ. The CDR3 contains 15 residues. Trimming cost V 0 bases and J 6 bases, with 15 bases left between them. The CDR3: CASSLESPFGAEAFF. The CDR3 DNA reads as TGCGCCAGCAGCTTGGAATCCCCGTTCGGGGCTGAAGCTTTCTTT. The full variable domain, in which reference TRBV5-1 and TRBJ1-1 provide the parts outside the CDR3, is KAGVTQTPRYLIKTRGQQVTLSCSPISGHRSVSWYQQTPGQGLQFLFEYFSETQRNKGNFPGRFSGRQFSNSRSEMNVSTLELGDSALYLCASSLESPFGAEAFFGQGTRLTVV.

There are a few counts of this clone. This chain joins TRBV6-5 and TRBJ1-2; 8 bases align to TRBD1. The CDR3 runs 12 residues. Trimming removed 6 bases from V and 8 bases from J; junction bases left unmatched: 5. From germline, CDR1 is MNHEY and CDR2 SVGAGI. The CDR3 region has the DNA TGTGCCAGCAGGGGGGACAGGTCAGGCTACACCTTC. Its protein product is CASRGDRSGYTF.